Below are 28 T cell receptor beta chains sequenced from a single sample in a study of yellow fever vaccine responses in identical twins (dated by TCRdb to 2017 to 2018). Libraries were built with RT-PCR. For sequencing, an Illumina HiSeq 2500 was employed. The raw public data were reprocessed by TCRdb itself: fastp quality trimming at Q25, MiXCR clonotype calling, in-frame beta chains only. Each entry merges the rows of one CDR3 protein and shows their most common DNA and genes. The sample contains roughly 18,000 distinct CDR3 sequences, about 61% of them found a single time. In total, the top ten clones hold more than 7% of the sample. The sample was T cells from blood (PBMCs), unsorted or a sorted subset (not recorded which), taken before or after yellow fever vaccination (not recorded which). The receptors come from a woman younger than 35 who received the yellow fever vaccine. Donor details come from another sample of the same person, matched by shared clones.

J is TRBJ1-1 and V is TRBV11-2, with D tentatively TRBD1 (5 bases). Germline loops: CDR1 SGHAT, CDR2 FQNNGV. The V gene lost 0 bases and the J gene lost 5 bases, with 13 bases spanning the gap. This CDR3 has 15 amino acids. CDR3 nucleotide sequence: TGTGCCAGCAGCTTAGATCTCAGCAGGGCAACTGAAGCTTTCTTT. Amino acids: CASSLDLSRATEAFF.

The J gene is TRBJ2-3, the V gene TRBV29-1; D unresolved. Germline V gives CDR1 SQVTM, CDR2 ANQGSEA. The CDR3 runs 13 residues. Deletions cut 4 bases from V and 0 bases from J, with 8 bases between. The DNA of the CDR3 is TGCAGCGTTGGTCTCCCTAGCACAGATACGCAGTATTTT. Protein product: CSVGLPSTDTQYF.

The chain couples TRBV2 to TRBJ1-5; TRBD1 matches 7 bases. The CDR3 covers 13 residues. The germline V gene encodes CDR1 SNHLY and CDR2 FYNNEI. After removal of 7 bases from V and 6 bases from J, the junction contained 6 bases not matched to a gene. CDR3 amino acids: CASTGTEVQPQHF. As DNA, the CDR3 is TGTGCCAGCACCGGGACAGAGGTTCAGCCCCAGCATTTT. The full variable domain, with the rest looked up from reference TRBV2 and TRBJ1-5, is EPEVTQTPSHQVTQMGQEVILRCVPISNHLYFYWYRQILGQKVEFLVSFYNNEISEKSEIFDDQFSVERPDGSNFTLKIRSTKLEDSAMYFCASTGTEVQPQHFGDGTRLSIL.

Of note for this clonotype: Germline and junction disagree at one end, which may indicate a read error. The chain has TRBV2 and TRBJ1-2; D perhaps matches TRBD1 (6 bases). Germline CDR1 reads SNHLY; CDR2 reads FYNNEI. The CDR3 covers 14 residues. The CDR3 spells CASRESTGNYGYTF. CDR3 coding DNA: TGTGCCAGCCGTGAATCGACAGGAAACTATGGCTACACCTTC.

This clonotype was seen just once. The chain couples TRBV7-9 to TRBJ1-2; no clear D. V was trimmed by 0 bases and J by 4 bases, leaving 6 bases between them. The CDR3 extends over 13 amino acids. CDR1 and CDR2 from the germline V gene are SEHNR and FQNEAQ (reference sequence). The CDR3 reads CASSLAQSYGYTF. CDR3 DNA sequence: TGTGCCAGCAGCTTAGCACAGTCCTATGGCTACACCTTC.

The rearrangement joins TRBV7-2 to TRBJ2-1; TRBD2 aligns across 7 bases. Germline V lookup: CDR1 SGHTA, CDR2 FQGNSA. V lost 0 bases to trimming and J lost 0 bases; unmatched junction nucleotides: 2. The CDR3 runs to 16 residues. The chain's CDR3 is CASSLAGTNSYNEQFF. CDR3 coding DNA: TGTGCCAGCAGCTTAGCCGGGACTAACTCCTACAATGAGCAGTTCTTC.

The chain joins TRBV7-3 to TRBJ2-7; the D gene is possibly TRBD2 (5 bases). Trimming left V 1 base short and J 6 bases short, with 10 bases between. CDR3 length equals 13 residues. CDR1 and CDR2 (germline): SGHTA, FQGTGA. CDR3 DNA: TGTGCCAGCAGCTTAAATGAGGGATTCGAGCAGTACTTC. It translates to CASSLNEGFEQYF.

The chain is built from TRBV7-2 and TRBJ2-2, with 7 bases matching TRBD1. CDR3 length equals 16 residues. V was pared by 2 bases and J by 3 bases, with 6 bases of the junction left unmatched. From germline, CDR1 is SGHTA and CDR2 FQGNSA. The CDR3 reads CASSLPTGPDTGELFF. The CDR3 coding sequence is TGTGCCAGCAGCTTACCGACAGGGCCGGACACCGGGGAGCTGTTTTTT.

This sequence joins TRBV2 and TRBJ1-2; no clear D gene. The CDR3 runs 13 residues. Germline CDR1 reads SNHLY; CDR2 reads FYNNEI. The CDR3 loop reads CGLSGGTIYGYTF. Written as DNA, the CDR3 is TGTGGCTTATCAGGCGGAACAATCTATGGCTACACCTTC.

The CDR3 DNA follows: TGTGCCAGCAGCTTGGGGACAGGAAGTAATGAAAAACTGTTTTTT. Translated: CASSLGTGSNEKLFF. The chain uses TRBV5-4 and TRBJ1-4; TRBD1 matches 7 bases. Germline V gene sequence: CDR1 SGHNT, CDR2 YYREEE (reference sequence). With V trimmed by 0 bases and J by 4 bases, 3 bases remained unmatched. This CDR3 contains 15 residues.

This clonotype occurred once. The CDR3 DNA sequence: TGTGCCAGCAGCTTGCCGAAGACCCAGTACTTC. The encoded protein is CASSLPKTQYF. This chain connects TRBV11-3 to TRBJ2-5, with unresolved D. The CDR3 has 11 residues. CDR1 is SGHNT, CDR2 YENEEA, per germline. V lost 3 bases and J lost 6, with 5 bases in between. Combining the CDR3 with reference TRBV11-3 and TRBJ2-5 gives the whole variable domain EAGVVQSPRYKIIEKKQPVAFWCNPISGHNTLYWYLQNLGQGPELLIRYENEEAVDDSQLPKDRFSAERLKGVDSTLKIQPAELGDSAVYLCASSLPKTQYFGPGTRLLVL.

In its sample, this clonotype was seen a few times. The chain employs TRBV5-5 and TRBJ2-1, with 7 bases fitting TRBD2. The CDR3 runs 17 residues. Trimming at V came to 0 bases and at J to 0 bases, leaving 6 bases not matched to a gene. CDR1 and CDR2 from the germline V gene are SGHKS and YYEKEE (reference sequence). The CDR3 loop is CASSLGLREFSYNEQFF. CDR3 coding DNA: TGTGCCAGCAGCTTGGGCTTGCGGGAGTTCTCCTACAATGAGCAGTTCTTC.

This clonotype was found a few times. V gene TRBV11-2 combines with J gene TRBJ2-2; 9 nucleotides line up with TRBD1. J gave up 5 bases and V 4 bases, and 5 bases lay outside the gene matches. Per the germline V gene, CDR1 is SGHAT and CDR2 is FQNNGV. This CDR3 comprises 15 residues. The CDR3 is CASSSTGGGTGELFF. CDR3 bases: TGTGCCAGCAGCTCGACAGGGGGTGGTACCGGGGAGCTGTTTTTT.

This clonotype appeared once. The chain joins TRBV5-4 to TRBJ1-5, with D unresolved. This CDR3 has 18 residues. Trimming pared 0 bases from V and 2 bases from J, leaving 18 bases between. The germline gives CDR1 SGHNT, CDR2 YYREEE (reference sequence). The CDR3 here is CASSLAGPDYIGNQPQHF. The CDR3 DNA sequence: TGTGCCAGCAGCTTGGCCGGACCCGATTATATTGGCAATCAGCCCCAGCATTTT.

This clonotype was seen a few times. The chain couples TRBV4-1 to TRBJ2-5; D may be TRBD1 or TRBD2 (5 bases each). The CDR3 totals 14 residues. CDR1 is MGHRA and CDR2 is YSYEKL in the germline V gene. V dropped 2 bases and J dropped 5 bases, with 12 bases sitting between them. The CDR3 loop is CASSQTTRQETQYF. CDR3 bases: TGCGCCAGCAGCCAAACCACTAGACAGGAGACCCAGTACTTC.

The CDR3 coding sequence is TGTGCCAGCAGCGGTATGGTTTCCTACAATGAGCAGTTCTTC. Translated, it gives CASSGMVSYNEQFF. The chain is built from TRBV11-3 and TRBJ2-1; no definite D call. Trimming shortened V by 5 bases and J by 1 base, and 9 bases separated the two germline ends. Per germline, CDR1 SGHNT and CDR2 YENEEA. The CDR3 is 14 amino acids.

This clonotype was seen only once. This chain connects TRBV18 to TRBJ2-1, with D unclear. This CDR3 contains 12 residues. With 3 bases removed from V and 9 bases from J, the gap between germline ends came to 9 bases. Germline values: CDR1 KGHSH, CDR2 LQKENI. The CDR3 loop is CASSPSSPEQFF. CDR3 sequence (DNA): TGTGCCAGCTCACCGTCCAGCCCTGAGCAGTTCTTC.

This chain joins TRBV20-1 and TRBJ1-1; D is unclear. Germline lookup yields CDR1 DFQATT and CDR2 SNEGSKA (reference sequence). Deletions cut 1 base from V and 3 bases from J, with 6 bases between. The CDR3 runs to 12 residues. CDR3 in DNA: TGCAGTGCTAGAGCGACGGACACTGAAGCTTTCTTT. Translating gives CSARATDTEAFF.

This sequence joins TRBV2 and TRBJ2-3, with 7 bases that match TRBD1. This CDR3 is 12 amino acids long. Germline V gives CDR1 SNHLY, CDR2 FYNNEI. The ends lost 8 bases at V and 6 bases at J; junction bases unmatched: 5. CDR3 DNA: TGTGCCAGCTCTATACAGGGGGATACGCAGTATTTT. This sequence encodes CASSIQGDTQYF. The full variable domain, rest sourced from reference TRBV2 and TRBJ2-3, is EPEVTQTPSHQVTQMGQEVILRCVPISNHLYFYWYRQILGQKVEFLVSFYNNEISEKSEIFDDQFSVERPDGSNFTLKIRSTKLEDSAMYFCASSIQGDTQYFGPGTRLTVL.

V usage is TRBV28 and J usage is TRBJ2-7; no clear D gene. Per the germline V gene, CDR1 is MDHEN and CDR2 is SYDVKM. CDR3 size: 11 residues. Trimming removed 6 bases from V and 3 bases from J, with 6 bases in between. The CDR3 loop reads CASRNIYEQYF. The CDR3 DNA reads as TGTGCCAGCAGGAATATCTACGAGCAGTACTTC. The whole variable domain, filled in from reference TRBV28 and TRBJ2-7, reads DVKVTQSSRYLVKRTGEKVFLECVQDMDHENMFWYRQDPGLGLRLIYFSYDVKMKEKGDIPEGYSVSREKKERFSLILESASTNQTSMYLCASRNIYEQYFGPGTRLTVT.

This clonotype came up a few times. V and J are TRBV7-9 and TRBJ1-6; unclear D gene. Trimming cost V 5 bases and J 10 bases, with 15 bases left between them. The CDR3 sequence is 14 residues long. CDR1 is SEHNR and CDR2 is FQNEAQ in the germline V gene (reference sequence). CDR3 loop: CASSHPNAGSPLHF. For the CDR3, the DNA is TGTGCCAGCAGCCACCCCAACGCCGGATCACCCCTCCACTTT. The full variable domain, completed using reference TRBV7-9 and TRBJ1-6, is DTGVSQNPRHKITKRGQNVTFRCDPISEHNRLYWYRQTLGQGPEFLTYFQNEAQLEKSRLLSDRFSAERPKGSFSTLEIQRTEQGDSAMYLCASSHPNAGSPLHFGNGTRLTVT.

The V gene is TRBV6-1, the J gene TRBJ2-5; tentative D call: TRBD1 (6 bases). The germline V gene has CDR1 MNHNS and CDR2 SASEGT. V was shortened by 0 bases and J by 9 bases, with 14 bases between the two germline ends. CDR3 length: 14 residues. In nucleotides, the CDR3 is TGTGCCAGCAGTGAAGCGGGGACACCCAGGGCCCAGTACTTC. Amino acids: CASSEAGTPRAQYF.

The rearrangement links TRBV14 to TRBJ2-2; D uncertain. V was clipped by 0 bases and J by 7 bases, with 12 bases between them. CDR3 size: 15 residues. Germline lookup yields CDR1 SGHDN and CDR2 FVKESK. This chain's CDR3 is CASSQDSAWFGELFF. CDR3 in DNA: TGTGCCAGCAGCCAAGATTCAGCCTGGTTCGGGGAGCTGTTTTTT.

This clonotype was recorded a few times. The chain joins TRBV28 to TRBJ1-4; a possible D gene is TRBD1 (5 bases). V gave up 5 bases and J gave up 3 bases, with 16 bases separating them. Germline CDR1 MDHEN, CDR2 SYDVKM. The CDR3 totals 16 residues. The CDR3 nucleotides read TGTGCCAGCAGTCCCCAGGGTTTTATGGCTAATGAAAAACTGTTTTTT. Its translation is CASSPQGFMANEKLFF. The full variable domain, its missing parts supplied by reference TRBV28 and TRBJ1-4, is DVKVTQSSRYLVKRTGEKVFLECVQDMDHENMFWYRQDPGLGLRLIYFSYDVKMKEKGDIPEGYSVSREKKERFSLILESASTNQTSMYLCASSPQGFMANEKLFFGSGTQLSVL.

The chain couples TRBV10-3 to TRBJ2-3, with 7 bases that match TRBD1. The junction had 4 bases not matched to a gene; V was cut back by 7 bases and J by 0 bases. Germline values: CDR1 ENHRY, CDR2 SYGVKD. This CDR3 contains 14 residues. The CDR3, as DNA: TGTGCCATCAAGGGGGCCTTTAGCACAGATACGCAGTATTTT. This codes for CAIKGAFSTDTQYF.

This clonotype was seen a handful of times. This chain uses TRBV10-3 with TRBJ1-1; 8 bases are shared with TRBD1. The germline V gene encodes CDR1 ENHRY and CDR2 SYGVKD. The CDR3 covers 15 residues. V lost 6 bases and J lost 1; bases outside the gene matches: 7. CDR3 amino acids: CAIRPGQGTNTEAFF. CDR3 nucleotides: TGTGCCATCAGGCCCGGACAGGGAACGAACACTGAAGCTTTCTTT.

The genes are TRBV18 and TRBJ2-5, with 9 bases fitting TRBD2. The CDR3 loop spans 16 amino acids. Trimming took 3 bases from V and 2 from J; bases not matched to a gene: 7. CDR1 and CDR2 from the germline V gene are KGHSH and LQKENI. CDR3 nucleotides: TGTGCCAGCTCACCGACTAGCGGAAAGCCGCAAGAGACCCAGTACTTC. Amino acid sequence: CASSPTSGKPQETQYF.

This clonotype was observed a few times. V and J are TRBV18 and TRBJ1-6; 7 positions match TRBD1. In germline, CDR1 is KGHSH, CDR2 LQKENI. The CDR3 length is 16 residues. Losses at the gene ends were 1 base for V and 7 bases for J; bases not matched to a gene: 7. The CDR3 DNA reads TGTGCCAGCTCACCACAACATGGGACAGAGAATTCACCCCTCCACTTT. This codes for CASSPQHGTENSPLHF.